This TCR beta chain was identified during a study of T cell responses to AZD1222 COVID-19 vaccine. Study conclusions and caveats: Rises in breadth and depth of Spike-specific TCRs came after two AZD1222 doses. CD4 TCRs associated with vaccination spanned spike, dominating at 160-218 and 743-854.

V was trimmed by 6 bases and J by 2 bases, leaving 13 bases between them. The CDR3 sequence is 14 residues long. The germline CDR1 and CDR2 sequences are SNHLY and FYNNEI. Concerning this clone: Its specificity is unknown.

Produced via immunoSEQ multiplex PCR; TCRdb's table is partial and in-frame only. This table has over 150,000 clones, about nine tenths appearing once. This chain links TRBV2 with TRBJ1-2, with TRBD1 as a possible D gene (5 bases). This TCR was sampled from an adult in good health. This specimen consisted of peripheral blood, obtained on day 0 of AZD1222 vaccination. CDR3 sequence (DNA): TGTGCCAGCAGGAAGGGACCGGACAACTATGGCTACACCTTC. Its protein is CASRKGPDNYGYTF.